This passage covers 25 T cell receptor beta chains from one sample sequenced in a study of graft-versus-host responses after intestinal transplantation. Some clones are missing from TCRdb's copy, which holds only in-frame ones; the method was immunoSEQ multiplex PCR. This table holds about 90,000 clones, 91% found once. No cognate antigen is known for these TCRs. Sequencing was performed on unstimulated CD8+ T cells sorted from spleen or lymph node cells, taken before intestinal transplant. All receptors come from a human donor who received an intestinal transplant.

This CDR3 reads CASSPGTGNYEQYF. As DNA, the CDR3 is TGTGCCAGCAGCCCCGGGACAGGCAACTACGAGCAGTACTTC. The V call is TRBV5-6, the J call TRBJ2-5, with 8 bases fitting TRBD1. The closer fit of TRBJ2-7 to the DNA end suggests the J call may be wrong. This CDR3 comprises 14 residues. From germline, CDR1 is SGHDT and CDR2 YYEEEE.

The chain recombines TRBV30 with TRBJ1-2, with 7 bases aligning to TRBD1. Germline assignment: CDR1 GTSNPN and CDR2 SVGIG (reference sequence). The J segment lost 8 bases and the V segment lost 2 bases, leaving 5 bases of the junction unmatched. CDR3 size: 12 residues. The CDR3 sequence: CAWSPGTVGYTF. CDR3 sequence (DNA): TGTGCCTGGAGTCCCGGGACAGTGGGCTACACCTTC.

This chain connects TRBV6-5 to TRBJ2-7; TRBD1 agrees at 8 bases. J gave up 3 bases and V 10 bases, and 11 bases lay outside the gene matches. There are 14 residues in the CDR3. The germline V gene encodes CDR1 MNHEY and CDR2 SVGAGI. CDR3 DNA sequence: TGTGCCACCTCCGTGGGACAGGCACACTACGAGCAGTACTTC. It is translated as CATSVGQAHYEQYF.

The chain couples TRBV30 to TRBJ2-5, with D maybe TRBD2 (5 bases). Germline V gives CDR1 GTSNPN, CDR2 SVGIG (reference sequence). The V and J ends lost 0 bases and 5 bases respectively, with 16 bases between them. The CDR3 has 15 residues. The CDR3 spells CAWSVDSGSGETQYF. For the CDR3, the DNA is TGTGCCTGGAGTGTGGATTCGGGGTCGGGGGAGACCCAGTACTTC.

The chain recombines TRBV7-6 with TRBJ2-5; no reliable D call. The CDR3 is made up of 12 amino acids. The germline V and J ends were trimmed by 4 bases and 0 bases, with 3 bases remaining between them. Germline loops: CDR1 SGHVS, CDR2 FNYEAQ. CDR3 sequence reads: CASSSYQETQYF. DNA of the CDR3: TGTGCCAGCAGCTCCTACCAAGAGACCCAGTACTTC.

The chain is built from TRBV9 and TRBJ2-1, with TRBD2 matching 9 bases. Germline loops: CDR1 SGDLS, CDR2 YYNGEE. The J segment lost 0 bases and the V segment lost 7 bases, leaving 5 bases of the junction unmatched. This CDR3 has 15 amino acids. The CDR3 here is CASCRAGGSYNEQFF. In DNA form, the CDR3 reads TGTGCCAGCTGTCGAGCGGGGGGCTCCTACAATGAGCAGTTCTTC.

The chain joins TRBV27 to TRBJ2-7; 10 bases map to TRBD2. This CDR3 region has 13 residues. Germline V gives CDR1 MNHEY, CDR2 SMNVEV (reference sequence). V lost 8 bases to trimming and J lost 3 bases; unmatched junction nucleotides: 4. CDR3 bases: TGTGCCAGCGGAGCGGGAGGGAACTACGAGCAGTACTTC. Translated: CASGAGGNYEQYF.

The chain uses TRBV11-1 and TRBJ2-2; D not certain. CDR1 SGHAT and CDR2 FQDESV come from the germline V gene (reference sequence). V lost 7 bases, J lost 5 bases, and 11 bases lay in between. The CDR3 runs 13 residues. CDR3 amino acids: CASTTYSTGELFF. Here the CDR3 DNA reads TGTGCCAGCACCACCTACTCTACCGGGGAGCTGTTTTTT.

This chain joins TRBV4-1 and TRBJ1-2, with 8 bases lining up with TRBD1. Germline loops: CDR1 MGHRA, CDR2 YSYEKL. Trimming cost V 6 bases and J 2 bases; bases outside gene matches: 8. The CDR3 runs to 15 residues. The CDR3 sequence: CASSLNRGGNYGYTF. CDR3 nucleotide sequence: TGCGCCAGCAGTCTTAACAGGGGGGGAAACTATGGCTACACCTTC.

The chain links TRBV7-6 to TRBJ1-1; D gene uncertain. CDR3 size: 13 residues. Germline-derived CDR1 and CDR2 are SGHVS and FNYEAQ. With 4 bases removed from V and 7 bases from J, the gap between germline ends came to 13 bases. The CDR3 bases are TGTGCCAGCAGCTCCGGAAGTCGGGGTGAAGCTTTCTTT. It encodes CASSSGSRGEAFF.

The rearrangement uses TRBV6-1 and TRBJ2-7; 8 bases line up with TRBD1. CDR1 MNHNS and CDR2 SASEGT come from the germline V gene. This CDR3 is 14 amino acids long. Losses at the gene ends were 5 bases for V and 3 bases for J; bases not matched to a gene: 6. This chain's CDR3 is CASSYSGQGYEQYF. CDR3 nucleotides: TGTGCCAGCAGTTATTCAGGACAGGGCTACGAGCAGTACTTC.

This clone appeared once. V is TRBV4-3 and J is TRBJ1-2; TRBD1 agrees at 9 bases. Germline V lookup: CDR1 LGHNA, CDR2 YSLEER. This CDR3 has 18 amino acids. The J segment lost 3 bases and the V segment lost 0 bases, leaving 11 bases of the junction unmatched. The CDR3 DNA sequence: TGCGCCAGCAGCCAAGAAGCGGGACAGGGTTTGTTTGACTATGGCTACACCTTC. Its protein product is CASSQEAGQGLFDYGYTF.

The chain combines TRBV6-1 with TRBJ1-2; 7 positions match TRBD1. V lost 5 bases, J lost 2 bases, and 5 bases stayed unmatched. The CDR3 contains 14 residues. CDR1 MNHNS and CDR2 SASEGT come from the germline V gene. CDR3 nucleotide sequence: TGTGCCAGCAGTTCTTTGGACAGGAACTATGGCTACACCTTC. The encoded protein is CASSSLDRNYGYTF.

This chain connects TRBV5-1 to TRBJ2-7; TRBD1 aligns across 11 bases. In germline, CDR1 is SGHRS, CDR2 YFSETQ. V was clipped by 3 bases and J by 3 bases; unmatched bases: 14. The CDR3 runs to 18 residues. This CDR3 reads CASSSKTEPGQGGYEQYF. CDR3 nucleotides: TGCGCCAGCAGCTCAAAAACCGAACCGGGACAGGGGGGCTACGAGCAGTACTTC.

The chain joins TRBV7-9 to TRBJ1-1; TRBD1 agrees at 7 bases. Trimming took 5 bases from V and 2 from J; bases not matched to a gene: 5. The germline gives CDR1 SEHNR, CDR2 FQNEAQ (reference sequence). This CDR3 contains 14 residues. The CDR3, as DNA: TGTGCCAGCAGCCTCAGGGACAGAAACACTGAAGCTTTCTTT. Amino acids: CASSLRDRNTEAFF.

The chain joins TRBV10-3 to TRBJ1-1, with unresolved D. The CDR3 totals 16 residues. The ends were cut back, 0 bases at V and 2 bases at J, with 13 bases in the middle. Germline-derived CDR1 and CDR2 are ENHRY and SYGVKD. The CDR3: CAISESRGSPNTEAFF. The CDR3 DNA reads TGTGCCATCAGTGAGTCGAGAGGTTCCCCTAACACTGAAGCTTTCTTT.

For this clone: At the DNA level, this CDR3 is encoded by other sequences in the same sample as well. The V and J genes are TRBV7-9 and TRBJ2-7; 11 bases align to TRBD2. The V gene's germline CDR1 is SEHNR and CDR2 FQNEAQ (reference sequence). Losses at the gene ends were 4 bases for V and 3 bases for J; bases not matched to a gene: 2. The CDR3 is 14 amino acids. The CDR3 DNA sequence: TGTGCCAGCAGCTCCGGGACTAGCGGCTACGAGCAGTACTTC. Translating gives CASSSGTSGYEQYF.

The chain links TRBV10-1 to TRBJ2-5; D uncertain. The DNA end lines up better with TRBJ2-7; the J call may be wrong. The CDR3 length is 11 residues. CDR1 and CDR2 (germline): WNHNN, SYGVQD (reference sequence). CDR3 nucleotide sequence: TGCGCCAGCAGTGAGTCGGGCGAGCAGTACTTC. Protein: CASSESGEQYF.

V usage is TRBV30 and J usage is TRBJ2-1; D uncertain. The germline V gene encodes CDR1 GTSNPN and CDR2 SVGIG (reference sequence). Trimming shortened V by 2 bases and J by 8 bases, and 10 bases separated the two germline ends. The CDR3 has 12 residues. The CDR3 coding sequence is TGTGCCTGGAGTTCCCAGCGTCATGAGCAGTTCTTC. Amino acids: CAWSSQRHEQFF.

This clone has a single count. The chain uses TRBV6-5 and TRBJ1-1; no clear D gene. CDR1 is MNHEY, CDR2 SVGAGI, per germline. CDR3 length: 13 residues. The V gene lost 6 bases and the J gene lost 0 bases, with 8 bases spanning the gap. CDR3: CASRPNLNTEAFF. The CDR3 nucleotides are TGTGCCAGCAGGCCGAACTTGAACACTGAAGCTTTCTTT.

The rearrangement joins TRBV5-1 to TRBJ2-7; 8 bases map to TRBD1. V trimming: 6 bases; J trimming: 5 bases; junction bases outside the gene matches: 7. The CDR3 spans 13 residues. Germline CDR1 and CDR2: SGHRS and YFSETQ. The CDR3 is CASMDRENDEQYF. The CDR3 DNA reads TGCGCCAGCATGGACAGGGAAAATGACGAGCAGTACTTC.

J is TRBJ1-5 and V is TRBV19, with 9 bases that match TRBD1. J lost 4 bases, V lost 0 bases, and 1 base had no gene match. From germline, CDR1 is LNHDA and CDR2 SQIVND (reference sequence). The CDR3 loop spans 15 amino acids. The CDR3: CASSIDGTGNQPQHF. In nucleotides, the CDR3 is TGTGCCAGTAGTATAGATGGGACAGGGAATCAGCCCCAGCATTTT.

V gene TRBV7-2 combines with J gene TRBJ2-1; 10 bases fit TRBD2. J was trimmed by 4 bases and V by 5 bases; bases with no gene match: 5. CDR1 and CDR2 from the germline V gene are SGHTA and FQGNSA. This CDR3 comprises 15 residues. CDR3 sequence (DNA): TGTGCCAGCAGCCTCGTAGCGGGAGGATACAATGAGCAGTTCTTC. Residues: CASSLVAGGYNEQFF.

The chain links TRBV9 to TRBJ1-4; possible D gene TRBD1, 6 bases. The CDR3 is 12 amino acids. V was shortened by 7 bases and J by 2 bases, with 6 bases between the two germline ends. Per germline, CDR1 SGDLS and CDR2 YYNGEE. The CDR3 loop reads CASDRTNEKLFF. The CDR3 DNA is TGTGCCAGCGACAGGACTAATGAAAAACTGTTTTTT. The full variable domain, with the rest looked up from reference TRBV9 and TRBJ1-4, is DSGVTQTPKHLITATGQRVTLRCSPRSGDLSVYWYQQSLDQGLQFLIQYYNGEERAKGNILERFSAQQFPDLHSELNLSSLELGDSALYFCASDRTNEKLFFGSGTQLSVL.

The chain uses TRBV28 and TRBJ1-1; D gene ambiguous. The CDR3 sequence is 13 residues long. Between the trimmed V and J ends, which lost 3 bases and 2 bases, there was a span of 7 bases. Germline CDR1 and CDR2: MDHEN and SYDVKM. CDR3 protein: CASSFAGNTEAFF. For the CDR3, the DNA is TGTGCCAGCAGTTTCGCGGGAAACACTGAAGCTTTCTTT.